This T cell receptor beta chain was obtained from a study of blood T cell repertoires in COVID-19. Overall study: Sample material is recorded as cDNA or gDNA derived from T cells, B-cell-depleted T cells, or PBMCs.

Only in-frame clones appear in the TCRdb table, and some are missing; sequencing was by immunoSEQ multiplex PCR. Of approximately 170,000 clones listed, about 84% are singletons. Germline lookup yields CDR1 KGHSH and CDR2 LQKENI. V gave up 4 bases and J gave up 6 bases, with 22 bases separating them. The CDR3 has 16 residues. This clone appeared a single time. The cohort comprised adults aged roughly 18 to 95 years residing in 24 US areas. Donors were grouped by their self-reported clinical history. Cohort 3 recovered donors had two negative PCRs, clearance, or symptom resolution. The clonotype was recovered from a man in his forties or fifties who had recovered from COVID-19. J is TRBJ2-7 and V is TRBV18; D is possibly TRBD1 (6 bases). The sequenced sample was PBMCs or T cells enriched from blood (not recorded which). CDR3 residues: CASSRQEQRARIEQYF. Written as DNA, the CDR3 is TGTGCCAGCTCACGACAGGAGCAGAGAGCTAGGATCGAGCAGTACTTC.